This T cell receptor beta chain was identified during a study of shared clonotypes between healthy human individuals. Of note for this clone: An end of the junction differs from the germline gene, which may be a read error.

There are 12 residues in the CDR3. Per germline, CDR1 SEHNR and CDR2 FQNEAQ (reference sequence). The table came from immunoSEQ multiplex PCR; TCRdb's copy has only in-frame clones and leaves some out. Among millions of clones listed, roughly 94% were seen once. The V and J genes are TRBV7-9 and TRBJ1-2; 7 bases match TRBD1. The TCR sequence derives from a man between 18 and 29 years old in good health. The sequenced sample consisted of naive CD4+ T cells sorted from blood. The subset here: CD45RA+ positively selected. The CDR3 is CASSSGQRLHFF. CDR3 nucleotide sequence: TGTGCCAGCAGCTCGGGACAGCGCCTTCACTTCTTC.